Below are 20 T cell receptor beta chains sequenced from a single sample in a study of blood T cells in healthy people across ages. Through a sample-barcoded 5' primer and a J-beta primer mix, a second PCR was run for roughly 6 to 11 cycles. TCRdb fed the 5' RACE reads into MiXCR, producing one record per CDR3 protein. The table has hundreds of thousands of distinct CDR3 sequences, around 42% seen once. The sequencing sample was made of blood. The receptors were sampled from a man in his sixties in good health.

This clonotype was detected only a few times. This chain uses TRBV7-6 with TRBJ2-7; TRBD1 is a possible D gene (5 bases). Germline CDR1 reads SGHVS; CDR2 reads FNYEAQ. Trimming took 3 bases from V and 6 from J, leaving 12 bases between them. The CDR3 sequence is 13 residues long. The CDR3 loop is CASSFRAGPEQYF. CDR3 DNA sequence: TGTGCCAGCAGCTTCAGGGCCGGTCCCGAGCAGTACTTC.

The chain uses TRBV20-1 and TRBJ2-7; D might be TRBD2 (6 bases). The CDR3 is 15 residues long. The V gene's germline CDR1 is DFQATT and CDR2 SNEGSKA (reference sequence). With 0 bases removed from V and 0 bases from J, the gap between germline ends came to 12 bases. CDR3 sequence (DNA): TGCAGTGCTAGAGATTCCCGGGGGAGCTCCTACGAGCAGTACTTC. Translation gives CSARDSRGSSYEQYF.

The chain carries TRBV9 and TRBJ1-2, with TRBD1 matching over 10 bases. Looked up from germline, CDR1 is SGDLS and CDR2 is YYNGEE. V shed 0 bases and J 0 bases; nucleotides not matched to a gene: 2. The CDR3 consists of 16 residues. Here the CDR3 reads CASSVADRGPNYGYTF. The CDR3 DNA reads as TGTGCCAGCAGCGTAGCTGACAGGGGGCCTAACTATGGCTACACCTTC.

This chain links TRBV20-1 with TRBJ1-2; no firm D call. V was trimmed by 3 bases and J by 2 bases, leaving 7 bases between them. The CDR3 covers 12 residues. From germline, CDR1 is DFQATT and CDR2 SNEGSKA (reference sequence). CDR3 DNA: TGCAGTGCTAGTGTGGGAAACTATGGCTACACCTTC. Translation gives CSASVGNYGYTF.

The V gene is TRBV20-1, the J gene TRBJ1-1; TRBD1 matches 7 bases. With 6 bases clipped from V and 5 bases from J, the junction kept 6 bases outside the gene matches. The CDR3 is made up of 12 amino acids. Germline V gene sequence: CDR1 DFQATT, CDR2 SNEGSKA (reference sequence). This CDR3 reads CSAYRGRTEAFF. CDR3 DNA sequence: TGCAGTGCATACAGGGGAAGGACTGAAGCTTTCTTT.

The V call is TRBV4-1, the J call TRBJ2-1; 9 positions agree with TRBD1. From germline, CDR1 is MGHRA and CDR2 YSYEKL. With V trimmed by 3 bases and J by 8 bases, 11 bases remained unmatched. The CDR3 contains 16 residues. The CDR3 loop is CASSQSRWDRDDEQFF. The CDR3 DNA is TGCGCCAGCAGCCAGTCCCGGTGGGACAGGGACGATGAGCAGTTCTTC.

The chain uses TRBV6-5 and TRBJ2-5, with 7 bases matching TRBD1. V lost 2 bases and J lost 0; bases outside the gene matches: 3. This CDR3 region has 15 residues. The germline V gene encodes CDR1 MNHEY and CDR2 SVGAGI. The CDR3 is CASSYRGQDQETQYF. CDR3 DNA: TGTGCCAGCAGTTACCGAGGACAGGACCAAGAGACCCAGTACTTC.

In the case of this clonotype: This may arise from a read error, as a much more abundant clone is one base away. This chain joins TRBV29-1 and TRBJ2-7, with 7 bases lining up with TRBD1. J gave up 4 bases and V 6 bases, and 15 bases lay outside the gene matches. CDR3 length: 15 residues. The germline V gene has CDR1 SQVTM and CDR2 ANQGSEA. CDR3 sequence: CSVEGQQGTGYEQYF. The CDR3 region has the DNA TGCAGCGTAGAGGGCCAACAGGGGACCGGGTACGAGCAGTACTTC.

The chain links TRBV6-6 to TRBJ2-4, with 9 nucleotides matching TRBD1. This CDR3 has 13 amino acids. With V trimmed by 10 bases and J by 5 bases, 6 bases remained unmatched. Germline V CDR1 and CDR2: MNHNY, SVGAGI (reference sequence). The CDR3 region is CATITGGENIQYF. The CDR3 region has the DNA TGTGCCACCATCACAGGGGGCGAAAACATTCAGTACTTC.

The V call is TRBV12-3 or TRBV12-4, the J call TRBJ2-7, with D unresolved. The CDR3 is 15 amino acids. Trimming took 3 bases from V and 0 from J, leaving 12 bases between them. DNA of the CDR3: TGTGCCAGCAGTTTCGGCCAGGTGAACTCCTACGAGCAGTACTTC. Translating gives CASSFGQVNSYEQYF.

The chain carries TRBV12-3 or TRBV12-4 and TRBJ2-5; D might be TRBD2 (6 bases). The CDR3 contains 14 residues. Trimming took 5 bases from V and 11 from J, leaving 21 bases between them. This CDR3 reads CASSVDGGVGEQYF. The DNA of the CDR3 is TGTGCCAGCAGTGTGGACGGAGGGGTCGGGGAGCAGTACTTC.

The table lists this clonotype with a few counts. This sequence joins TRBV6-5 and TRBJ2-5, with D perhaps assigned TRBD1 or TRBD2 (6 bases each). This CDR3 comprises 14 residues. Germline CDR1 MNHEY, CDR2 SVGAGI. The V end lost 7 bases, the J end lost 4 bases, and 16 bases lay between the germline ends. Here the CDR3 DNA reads TGTGCCAGCACTCGCCACGGAGGGGGAGAGACCCAGTACTTC. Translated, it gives CASTRHGGGETQYF.

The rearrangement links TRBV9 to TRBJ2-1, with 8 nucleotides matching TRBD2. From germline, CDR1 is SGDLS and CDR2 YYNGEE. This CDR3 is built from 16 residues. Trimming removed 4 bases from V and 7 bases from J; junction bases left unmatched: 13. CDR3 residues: CASSPPGGTQRNEQFF. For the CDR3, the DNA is TGTGCCAGCAGCCCCCCGGGGGGGACACAGCGGAATGAGCAGTTCTTC. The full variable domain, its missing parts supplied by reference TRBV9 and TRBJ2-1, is DSGVTQTPKHLITATGQRVTLRCSPRSGDLSVYWYQQSLDQGLQFLIQYYNGEERAKGNILERFSAQQFPDLHSELNLSSLELGDSALYFCASSPPGGTQRNEQFFGPGTRLTVL.

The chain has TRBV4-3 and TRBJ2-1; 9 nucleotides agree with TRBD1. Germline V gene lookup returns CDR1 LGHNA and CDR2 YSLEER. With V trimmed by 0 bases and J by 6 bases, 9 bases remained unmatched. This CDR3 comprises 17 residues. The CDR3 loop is CASSQDHNRGRVNEQFF. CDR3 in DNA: TGCGCCAGCAGCCAAGATCATAACAGGGGGCGAGTCAATGAGCAGTTCTTC.

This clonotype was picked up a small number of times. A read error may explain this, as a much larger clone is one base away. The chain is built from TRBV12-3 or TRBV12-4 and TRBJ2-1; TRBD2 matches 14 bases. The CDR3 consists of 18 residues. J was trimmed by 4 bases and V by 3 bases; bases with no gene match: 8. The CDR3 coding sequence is TGTGCCAGCAGTTTCGGGACTAGCGGGGGCCCTCCTTACAATGAGCAGTTCTTC. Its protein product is CASSFGTSGGPPYNEQFF.

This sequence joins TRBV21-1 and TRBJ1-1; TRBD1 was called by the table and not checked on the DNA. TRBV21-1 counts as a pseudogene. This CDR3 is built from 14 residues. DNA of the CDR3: TGTGCCAGCAGCAAAGTTCCGGGGGGCACTGAAGCTTTCTTT. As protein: CASSKVPGGTEAFF.

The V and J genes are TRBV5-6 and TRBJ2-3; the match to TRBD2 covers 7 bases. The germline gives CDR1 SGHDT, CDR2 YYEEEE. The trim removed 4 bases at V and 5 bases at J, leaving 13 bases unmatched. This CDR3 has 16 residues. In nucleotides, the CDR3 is TGTGCCAGCAGCCTTCAGGGCGGGGGTACAATAGATACGCAGTATTTT. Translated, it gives CASSLQGGGTIDTQYF.

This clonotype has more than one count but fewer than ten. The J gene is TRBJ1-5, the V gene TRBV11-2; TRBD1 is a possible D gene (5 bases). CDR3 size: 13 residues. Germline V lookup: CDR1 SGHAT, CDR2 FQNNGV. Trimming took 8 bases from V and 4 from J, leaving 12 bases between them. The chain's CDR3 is CASGRQTNQPQHF. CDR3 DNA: TGTGCCAGCGGTCGACAGACAAATCAGCCCCAGCATTTT.

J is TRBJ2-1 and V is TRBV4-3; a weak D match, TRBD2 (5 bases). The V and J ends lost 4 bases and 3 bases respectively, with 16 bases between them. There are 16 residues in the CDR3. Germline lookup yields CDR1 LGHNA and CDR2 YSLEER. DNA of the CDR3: TGCGCCAGCAGCCCGACTACAAGGGTAAGCTACAATGAGCAGTTCTTC. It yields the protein CASSPTTRVSYNEQFF.

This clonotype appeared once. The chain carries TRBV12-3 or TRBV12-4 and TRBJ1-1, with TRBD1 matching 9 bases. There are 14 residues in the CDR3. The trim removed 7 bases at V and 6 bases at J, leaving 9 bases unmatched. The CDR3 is CASNTGTGISEAFF. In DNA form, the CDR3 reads TGTGCCAGCAACACCGGGACAGGGATTTCTGAAGCTTTCTTT.